These 23 T cell receptor beta chains were sequenced from one sample in a study of cytotoxic CD8 clonotypes in ibrutinib-treated CLL. Profiled with immunoSEQ multiplex PCR; TCRdb holds only in-frame clones, not every one. The sample has 150,000 or so clones; 60% to 85% are singletons. The sample in question was PBMCs, obtained after 24 months of ibrutinib treatment. The source of these receptors is a human donor with chronic lymphocytic leukemia.

This clone is termed medium-sized. The chain carries TRBV6-6 and TRBJ1-6; the match to TRBD1 covers 7 bases. Germline values: CDR1 MNHNY, CDR2 SVGAGI (reference sequence). V shed 5 bases and J 7 bases; nucleotides not matched to a gene: 11. This CDR3 comprises 16 residues. CDR3 sequence reads: CASSLRMTGSNSPLHF. The CDR3 DNA reads TGTGCCAGCAGTCTCCGAATGACAGGGTCAAATTCACCCCTCCACTTT.

The V gene is TRBV6-5, the J gene TRBJ1-2, with D possibly being TRBD1 (5 bases). This CDR3 contains 14 residues. Deletions cut 0 bases from V and 7 bases from J, with 12 bases between. Per the germline V gene, CDR1 is MNHEY and CDR2 is SVGAGI. The CDR3, as DNA: TGTGCCAGCAGTTACTCGCGGGGGGATGGTGGCTACACCTTC. Translated, it gives CASSYSRGDGGYTF.

The CDR3 DNA reads as TGTGCCAGCAGCTTAGGCAGTGGGGGACCCAATGAGCAGTTCTTC. Protein: CASSLGSGGPNEQFF. The V gene is TRBV7-9, the J gene TRBJ2-1; D tentatively reads TRBD1 or TRBD2 (5 bases each). V was clipped by 1 base and J by 6 bases, with 13 bases between them. Germline CDR1 is SEHNR and CDR2 is FQNEAQ (reference sequence). The CDR3 extends over 15 amino acids.

This chain connects TRBV10-3 to TRBJ2-1; 8 bases are shared with TRBD1. The ends lost 8 bases at V and 0 bases at J; junction bases unmatched: 12. The CDR3 is 17 amino acids. The V gene's germline CDR1 is ENHRY and CDR2 SYGVKD. CDR3 amino acids: CAIGQVTGVGSYNEQFF. CDR3 bases: TGTGCCATCGGTCAAGTGACAGGGGTGGGCTCCTACAATGAGCAGTTCTTC.

This clone was recorded a few times. J is TRBJ2-3 and V is TRBV4-1; TRBD2 agrees at 13 bases. Germline V CDR1 and CDR2: MGHRA, YSYEKL. The CDR3 contains 15 residues. Trimming at V came to 4 bases and at J to 6 bases, leaving 4 bases not matched to a gene. The CDR3 DNA sequence: TGCGCCAGCAGCCCCGGGACTAGCGGGGCGGATACGCAGTATTTT. Protein product: CASSPGTSGADTQYF.

V is TRBV5-6 and J is TRBJ2-7; 10 bases align to TRBD1. The germline gives CDR1 SGHDT, CDR2 YYEEEE. The CDR3 spans 16 residues. V was pared by 0 bases and J by 6 bases, with 9 bases of the junction left unmatched. CDR3 in amino acids: CASSLGPGQGGFEQYF. In DNA, the CDR3 is TGTGCCAGCAGCTTGGGCCCCGGACAGGGGGGGTTCGAGCAGTACTTC.

The rearrangement uses TRBV7-2 and TRBJ1-2; a weak D match, TRBD1 (6 bases). V lost 1 base and J lost 8, with 14 bases in between. Germline lookup yields CDR1 SGHTA and CDR2 FQGNSA. The length of the CDR3 is 14 residues. CDR3 loop: CASSLERAGAGYTF. The CDR3 region has the DNA TGTGCCAGCAGCTTAGAGCGGGCAGGGGCCGGCTACACCTTC.

The rearrangement uses TRBV6-5 and TRBJ1-3; the D gene is possibly TRBD1 (5 bases). V lost 6 bases, J lost 2 bases, and 8 bases lay in between. The germline V gene has CDR1 MNHEY and CDR2 SVGAGI. The length of the CDR3 is 13 residues. The CDR3 loop is CASRGTAGNTIYF. CDR3 nucleotides: TGTGCCAGCAGGGGGACTGCTGGAAACACCATATATTTT.

The chain links TRBV29-1 to TRBJ1-1, with D hard to call. CDR1 SQVTM and CDR2 ANQGSEA come from the germline V gene. The CDR3 runs 9 residues. With 7 bases removed from V and 11 bases from J, the gap between germline ends came to 11 bases. The CDR3 protein is CSARPGAFF. CDR3 in DNA: TGCAGCGCACGGCCTGGGGCTTTCTTT.

The chain carries TRBV2 and TRBJ2-3; no clear D gene. The CDR3 has 12 residues. The V end lost 7 bases, the J end lost 2 bases, and 7 bases lay between the germline ends. Germline V CDR1 and CDR2: SNHLY, FYNNEI. CDR3 DNA sequence: TGTGCCAGCACCACCCACACAGATACGCAGTATTTT. Translation gives CASTTHTDTQYF.

The V gene is TRBV19, the J gene TRBJ2-6, with D perhaps assigned TRBD1 or TRBD2 (5 bases each). V was pared by 3 bases and J by 1 base, with 13 bases between. CDR3 length: 17 residues. Germline V gives CDR1 LNHDA, CDR2 SQIVND (reference sequence). The chain's CDR3 is CASSMVGWGSGANVLTF. The CDR3 DNA is TGTGCCAGTAGTATGGTAGGCTGGGGGTCTGGGGCCAACGTCCTGACTTTC.

This clone was recorded once. The J gene is TRBJ2-3, the V gene TRBV2, with TRBD1 matching over 9 bases. This CDR3 has 14 amino acids. Germline V gene data show CDR1 as SNHLY and CDR2 as FYNNEI. V shed 8 bases, J shed 1 base, and the junction held 4 bases outside the gene matches. CDR3 coding DNA: TGTGCCAGCGGCCGGGACAGGGGCACAGATACGCAGTATTTT. Translation gives CASGRDRGTDTQYF.

This clone was counted a few times. The chain has TRBV11-2 and TRBJ1-6, with D uncertain. Germline CDR1 and CDR2: SGHAT and FQNNGV. CDR3 length: 13 amino acids. V was pared by 7 bases and J by 14 bases, with 18 bases between. CDR3: CASTQWDFRALHF. CDR3 sequence (DNA): TGTGCCAGCACCCAGTGGGATTTTAGAGCCCTCCACTTT.

The chain has TRBV4-1 and TRBJ2-3; 7 bases line up with TRBD2. The junction had 2 bases not matched to a gene; V was cut back by 3 bases and J by 2 bases. CDR1 is MGHRA, CDR2 YSYEKL, per germline. The CDR3 contains 14 residues. The CDR3 bases are TGCGCCAGCAGCCAGGGAGGGGCCACAGATACGCAGTATTTT. It specifies CASSQGGATDTQYF.

The genes are TRBV7-7 and TRBJ2-5; D possibly corresponds to TRBD2 (6 bases). The CDR3 sequence is 15 residues long. Trimming removed 5 bases at V and 0 bases at J, with 13 bases between. CDR1 SSHAT and CDR2 FNYEAQ come from the germline V gene (reference sequence). The CDR3, as DNA: TGTGCCAGCAGCCCCCGTGGGGGGAACCAAGAGACCCAGTACTTC. The encoded protein is CASSPRGGNQETQYF.

This clone was counted only a few times. This CDR3 is CASSLGGRVGQPQHF. The CDR3 DNA reads TGTGCCAGCAGCTTGGGGGGCAGGGTTGGTCAGCCCCAGCATTTT. This rearrangement joins TRBV7-2 to TRBJ1-5, with D perhaps TRBD1 (6 bases). V was shortened by 3 bases and J by 6 bases, with 15 bases between the two germline ends. Germline assignment: CDR1 SGHTA and CDR2 FQGNSA. The CDR3 extends over 15 amino acids. The complete variable domain, with remaining parts taken from reference TRBV7-2 and TRBJ1-5, reads GAGVSQSPSNKVTEKGKDVELRCDPISGHTALYWYRQSLGQGLEFLIYFQGNSAPDKSGLPSDRFSAERTGGSVSTLTIQRTQQEDSAVYLCASSLGGRVGQPQHFGDGTRLSIL.

The chain joins TRBV28 to TRBJ1-4; TRBD1 might be the D (5 bases). The ends were cut back, 7 bases at V and 11 bases at J, with 23 bases in the middle. CDR3 length: 15 residues. Germline CDR1 reads MDHEN; CDR2 reads SYDVKM. The CDR3 sequence is CASTTPGQGLPKLFF. The CDR3 bases are TGTGCCAGCACCACCCCGGGGCAGGGTCTCCCTAAACTGTTTTTT.

This clone was seen a single time. This chain links TRBV5-4 with TRBJ2-1; 7 bases line up with TRBD2. Germline V gene sequence: CDR1 SGHNT, CDR2 YYREEE (reference sequence). Losses at the gene ends were 0 bases for V and 5 bases for J; bases not matched to a gene: 2. The length of the CDR3 is 14 residues. The CDR3 loop reads CASSLGGTNNEQFF. The CDR3, as DNA: TGTGCCAGCAGCTTGGGGGGGACTAACAATGAGCAGTTCTTC.

This rearrangement joins TRBV4-1 to TRBJ2-3; 9 positions agree with TRBD2. Germline lookup yields CDR1 MGHRA and CDR2 YSYEKL. This CDR3 is built from 17 residues. The J segment lost 6 bases and the V segment lost 7 bases, leaving 17 bases of the junction unmatched. The CDR3 DNA is TGCGCCAGCACCCCAGGGGGGCTAGCGGGGCCCGGGGATACGCAGTATTTT. Its translation is CASTPGGLAGPGDTQYF.

The chain employs TRBV28 and TRBJ2-7, with D perhaps given as TRBD1 or TRBD2 (5 bases each). Per germline, CDR1 MDHEN and CDR2 SYDVKM. CDR3 length equals 15 residues. V lost 9 bases and J 5 bases, leaving 23 bases between the germline ends. The CDR3 DNA is TGTGCCAGTAGCTCTCGGTGGCAGCGAGGGGACGAGCAGTACTTC. It specifies CASSSRWQRGDEQYF.

This clone was found a few times. This sequence joins TRBV19 and TRBJ1-3; no clear D. The CDR3 loop spans 13 amino acids. Trimming pared 6 bases from V and 8 bases from J, leaving 14 bases between. CDR1 and CDR2 from the germline V gene are LNHDA and SQIVND (reference sequence). CDR3 region: CASRYSLADTIYF. CDR3 bases: TGTGCCAGTAGATACTCCCTCGCGGACACCATATATTTT. Full variable domain (outside the CDR3, taken from reference TRBV19 and TRBJ1-3): DGGITQSPKYLFRKEGQNVTLSCEQNLNHDAMYWYRQDPGQGLRLIYYSQIVNDFQKGDIAEGYSVSREKKESFPLTVTSAQKNPTAFYLCASRYSLADTIYFGEGSWLTVV.

The chain joins TRBV4-3 to TRBJ2-7; TRBD2 might be the D (7 bases). CDR3 size: 14 residues. Trimming shortened V by 0 bases and J by 5 bases, and 11 bases separated the two germline ends. Germline V gives CDR1 LGHNA, CDR2 YSLEER. CDR3 in amino acids: CASSQDWGGHEQYF. The CDR3 DNA reads TGCGCCAGCAGCCAAGATTGGGGGGGGCACGAGCAGTACTTC.

V is TRBV19 and J is TRBJ2-3; no clear D. V was trimmed by 8 bases and J by 6 bases, leaving 6 bases between them. The CDR3 runs 10 residues. The germline V gene encodes CDR1 LNHDA and CDR2 SQIVND (reference sequence). The CDR3 loop reads CASGVDTQYF. The CDR3 nucleotides are TGTGCCAGTGGGGTGGATACGCAGTATTTT.